The 4 T cell receptor beta chains presented below share a single source sample, sequenced in a study of siplizumab effects on memory and regulatory T cells. The data were produced by immunoSEQ multiplex PCR, yet TCRdb's version contains in-frame clones alone and is incomplete. The sample shows 100,000 to 120,000 clones, around nine tenths of them seen only once. Material for sequencing was CD4+ T cells sorted from blood. The receptors were gathered from a human donor in good health.

V usage is TRBV10-3 and J usage is TRBJ1-2; no firm D call. The CDR3 runs to 13 residues. The V gene lost 9 bases and the J gene lost 6 bases, with 17 bases spanning the gap. Per germline, CDR1 ENHRY and CDR2 SYGVKD. The CDR3 DNA sequence: TGTGCCATAAGAACGGGAACATTTAATGGCTACACCTTC. Translated, it gives CAIRTGTFNGYTF.

The chain carries TRBV11-2 and TRBJ1-5; D may be TRBD1 (5 bases). The CDR3 contains 15 residues. Deletions cut 6 bases from V and 3 bases from J, with 15 bases between. Germline loops: CDR1 SGHAT, CDR2 FQNNGV. The CDR3 DNA sequence: TGTGCCAGCAGTCCCGGGACGGACCCCAATCAGCCCCAGCATTTT. Translating it yields CASSPGTDPNQPQHF.

The rearrangement uses TRBV6-4 and TRBJ1-5; no clear D gene. Trimming removed 2 bases from V and 7 bases from J, with 9 bases in between. Looked up from germline, CDR1 is MRHNA and CDR2 is SNTAGT. The CDR3 spans 13 residues. The CDR3 sequence is CASSDSDGQPQHF. The DNA of the CDR3 is TGTGCCAGCAGTGACAGTGATGGGCAGCCCCAGCATTTT.

The chain is built from TRBV7-8 and TRBJ2-1; 12 positions agree with TRBD2. The CDR3 runs 16 residues. Germline lookup yields CDR1 SGHVS and CDR2 FQNEAQ. V dropped 6 bases and J dropped 4; count of bases not matched to a gene: 7. The DNA for the CDR3 is TGTGCCAGCAGAGCCGGACTAGCGGGGAAGTACAATGAGCAGTTCTTC. Its protein is CASRAGLAGKYNEQFF.